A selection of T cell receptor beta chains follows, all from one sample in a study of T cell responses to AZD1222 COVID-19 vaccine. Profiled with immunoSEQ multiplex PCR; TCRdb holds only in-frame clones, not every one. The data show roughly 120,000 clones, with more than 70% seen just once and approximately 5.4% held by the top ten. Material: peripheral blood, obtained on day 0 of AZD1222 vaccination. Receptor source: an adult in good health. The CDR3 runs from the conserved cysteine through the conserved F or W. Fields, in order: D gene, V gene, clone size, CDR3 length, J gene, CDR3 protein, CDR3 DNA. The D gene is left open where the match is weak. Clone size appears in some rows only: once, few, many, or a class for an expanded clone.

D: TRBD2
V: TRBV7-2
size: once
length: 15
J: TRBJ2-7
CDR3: CASSKSGGPSYEQYF
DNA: TGTGCCAGCAGCAAAAGCGGGGGGCCCTCCTACGAGCAGTACTTC

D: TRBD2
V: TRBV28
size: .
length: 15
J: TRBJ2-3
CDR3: CASSFRGGFTDTQYF
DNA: TGTGCCAGCAGTTTTCGGGGGGGGTTCACAGATACGCAGTATTTT

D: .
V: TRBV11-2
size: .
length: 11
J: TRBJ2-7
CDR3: CASSLESLEYF
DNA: TGTGCCAGCAGCTTAGAGTCGCTGGAGTACTTC

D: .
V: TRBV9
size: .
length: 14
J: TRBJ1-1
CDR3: CASSVGGTDTEAFF
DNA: TGTGCCAGCAGCGTAGGGGGTACGGACACTGAAGCTTTCTTT

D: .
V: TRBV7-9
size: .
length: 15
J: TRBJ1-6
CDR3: CASSLSGGTNSPLHF
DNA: TGTGCCAGCAGCTTATCTGGGGGGACTAATTCACCCCTCCACTTT

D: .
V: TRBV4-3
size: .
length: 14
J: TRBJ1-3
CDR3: CASSQGLPGNTIYF
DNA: TGCGCCAGCAGCCAGGGACTGCCTGGAAACACCATATATTTT

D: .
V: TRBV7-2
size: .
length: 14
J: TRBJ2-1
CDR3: CASSSGGGLQEQFF
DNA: TGTGCCAGCAGCTCAGGAGGTGGGCTTCAGGAGCAGTTCTTC

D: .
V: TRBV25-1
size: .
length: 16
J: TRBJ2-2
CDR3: CASSKGSGADTGELFF
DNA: TGTGCCAGCAGTAAGGGGTCAGGGGCCGACACCGGGGAGCTGTTTTTT

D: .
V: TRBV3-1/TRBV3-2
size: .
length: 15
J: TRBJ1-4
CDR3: CASSQGKGEVEKLFF
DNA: TGTGCCAGCAGCCAAGGGAAAGGGGAGGTCGAAAAACTGTTTTTT

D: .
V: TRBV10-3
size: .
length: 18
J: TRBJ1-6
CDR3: CAISEGHSLSSYNSPLHF
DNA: TGTGCCATCAGTGAAGGTCATTCTCTGAGCTCCTATAATTCACCCCTCCACTTT

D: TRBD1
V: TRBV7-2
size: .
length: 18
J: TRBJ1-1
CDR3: CASSSEIWDRGTHTEAFF
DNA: TGTGCCAGCAGCTCGGAGATTTGGGACAGGGGGACCCACACTGAAGCTTTCTTT

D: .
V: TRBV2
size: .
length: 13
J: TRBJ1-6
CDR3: CASSSQGTSPLHF
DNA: TGTGCCAGCAGTTCCCAGGGGACTTCACCCCTCCACTTT

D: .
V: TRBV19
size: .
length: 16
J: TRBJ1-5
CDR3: CASSPAGRNSNQPQHF
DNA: TGTGCCAGTAGTCCCGCGGGACGAAATAGCAATCAGCCCCAGCATTTT

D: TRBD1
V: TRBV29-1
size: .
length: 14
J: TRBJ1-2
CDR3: CSVEGGQGENGYTF
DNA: TGCAGCGTTGAGGGCGGACAGGGGGAAAATGGCTACACCTTC

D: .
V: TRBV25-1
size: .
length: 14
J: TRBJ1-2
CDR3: CASSQAWQGTGYTF
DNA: TGTGCCAGCAGTCAGGCGTGGCAGGGGACTGGCTACACCTTC

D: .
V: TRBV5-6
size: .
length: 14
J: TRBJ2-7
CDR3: CASSTLGGSYEQYF
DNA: TGTGCCAGCAGCACCCTAGGGGGTTCCTACGAGCAGTACTTC

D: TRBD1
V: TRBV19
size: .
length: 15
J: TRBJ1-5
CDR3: CASSKNRGPDQPQHF
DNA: TGTGCCAGTAGTAAGAACAGGGGGCCAGATCAGCCCCAGCATTTT

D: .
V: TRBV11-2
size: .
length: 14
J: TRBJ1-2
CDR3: CASSSSTGPHGYTF
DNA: TGTGCCAGCAGCTCATCGACAGGCCCGCATGGCTACACCTTC

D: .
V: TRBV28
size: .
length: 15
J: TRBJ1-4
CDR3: CASSGPGPRGEKLFF
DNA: TGTGCCAGCAGTGGACCCGGACCCAGGGGTGAAAAACTGTTTTTT

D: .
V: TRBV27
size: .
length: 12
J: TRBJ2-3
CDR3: CASSERGYEQYF
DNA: TGTGCCAGCTCCGAACGCGGGTATGAGCAGTATTTT

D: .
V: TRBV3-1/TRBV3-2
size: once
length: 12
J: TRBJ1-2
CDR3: CASSPQGYGYTF
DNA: TGTGCCAGCAGCCCTCAGGGCTATGGCTACACCTTC

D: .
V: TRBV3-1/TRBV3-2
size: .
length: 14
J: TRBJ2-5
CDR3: CASSPPGAQETQYF
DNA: TGTGCCAGCAGCCCACCCGGGGCCCAAGAGACCCAGTACTTC

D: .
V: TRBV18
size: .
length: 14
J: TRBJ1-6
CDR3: CASSSSSYNSPLHF
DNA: TGTGCCAGCTCCTCGAGCTCCTATAATTCACCCCTCCACTTT

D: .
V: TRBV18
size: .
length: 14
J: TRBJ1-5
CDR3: CASSPRTDYQPQHF
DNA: TGTGCCAGCTCACCAAGGACAGATTATCAGCCCCAGCATTTT

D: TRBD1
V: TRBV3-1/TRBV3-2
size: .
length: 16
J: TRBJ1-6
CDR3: CASSPTGTGNNSPLHF
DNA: TGTGCCAGCAGCCCAACCGGGACAGGGAATAATTCACCCCTCCACTTT

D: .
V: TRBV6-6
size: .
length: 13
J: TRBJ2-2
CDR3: CASSYFVGGELFF
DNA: TGTGCCAGCAGTTACTTCGTAGGCGGGGAGCTGTTTTTT

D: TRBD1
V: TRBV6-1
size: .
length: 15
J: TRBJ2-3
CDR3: CASSEIGTATDTQYF
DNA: TGTGCCAGCAGTGAAATTGGGACAGCCACAGATACGCAGTATTTT

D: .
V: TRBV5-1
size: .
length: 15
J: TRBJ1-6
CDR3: CASSFISGENSPLHF
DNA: TGCGCCAGCAGCTTCATTTCCGGGGAAAATTCACCCCTCCACTTT

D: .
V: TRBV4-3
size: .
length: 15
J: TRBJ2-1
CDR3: CASSQDFLDPNEQFF
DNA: TGCGCCAGCAGCCAAGATTTCCTGGATCCCAATGAGCAGTTCTTC

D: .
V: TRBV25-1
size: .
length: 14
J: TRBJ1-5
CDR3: CASWAGGRNQPQHF
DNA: TGTGCCAGCTGGGCCGGGGGTCGCAATCAGCCCCAGCATTTT

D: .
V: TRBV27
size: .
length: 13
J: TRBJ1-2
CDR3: CASSLADRVGYTF
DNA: TGTGCCAGCAGTTTAGCGGACCGCGTGGGCTACACCTTC

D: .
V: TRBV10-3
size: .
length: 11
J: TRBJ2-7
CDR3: CATGSAYEQYF
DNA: TGTGCCACAGGGTCGGCCTACGAGCAGTACTTC

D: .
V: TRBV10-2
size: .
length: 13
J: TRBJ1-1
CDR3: CASSPWADSQAFF
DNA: TGCGCCAGCAGCCCGTGGGCGGACTCTCAAGCTTTCTTT

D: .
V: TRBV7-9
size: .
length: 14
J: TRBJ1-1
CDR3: CASSLDGADTEAFF
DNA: TGTGCCAGCAGCTTAGACGGGGCCGACACTGAAGCTTTCTTT

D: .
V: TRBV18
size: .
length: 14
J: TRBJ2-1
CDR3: CASSQIGQGGEQFF
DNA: TGTGCCAGCTCACAAATCGGGCAGGGCGGTGAGCAGTTCTTC

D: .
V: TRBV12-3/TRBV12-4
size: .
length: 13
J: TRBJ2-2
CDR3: CASSLTTTGELFF
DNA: TGTGCCAGCAGTCTTACTACCACCGGGGAGCTGTTTTTT

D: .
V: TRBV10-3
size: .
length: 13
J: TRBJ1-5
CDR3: CAIIGGFNQPQHF
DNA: TGTGCCATCATTGGCGGATTCAATCAGCCCCAGCATTTT

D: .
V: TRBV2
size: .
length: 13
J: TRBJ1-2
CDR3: CASKPDLSYGYTF
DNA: TGTGCCAGCAAGCCCGACCTGAGTTATGGCTACACCTTC